The 9 T cell receptor beta chains below come from one sample, sequenced in a study of T cell repertoires in cytomegalovirus infection. TCRdb passed the reads through MiXCR, listing each CDR3 protein once. Of roughly 190,000 distinct CDR3 sequences in the sample, nearly 9.5% were seen once. Sequences were obtained from PBMCs. These receptors all stem from a human donor in good health (CMV status not recorded). Some clones in this sample may be carry-over from other donors' samples.

This clonotype counts as medium-sized. This sequence joins TRBV7-2 and TRBJ2-1, with TRBD2 identical over 10 bases. The V gene end was trimmed by 0 bases and the J gene end by 2 bases; junction bases not matched to a gene: 1. This CDR3 spans 16 amino acids. Germline CDR1 SGHTA, CDR2 FQGNSA. CDR3 region: CASSLAGTSAYNEQFF. The CDR3 DNA follows: TGTGCCAGCAGCTTAGCAGGGACTAGCGCCTACAATGAGCAGTTCTTC.

The chain has TRBV28 and TRBJ2-5, with D maybe TRBD1 (5 bases). CDR3 length equals 13 residues. Germline V gives CDR1 MDHEN, CDR2 SYDVKM. V was clipped by 3 bases and J by 4 bases, with 9 bases between them. The CDR3 spells CASSFAGLETQYF. The CDR3 DNA sequence: TGTGCCAGCAGTTTCGCAGGGCTAGAGACCCAGTACTTC. The variable domain in full, completed from reference TRBV28 and TRBJ2-5, reads DVKVTQSSRYLVKRTGEKVFLECVQDMDHENMFWYRQDPGLGLRLIYFSYDVKMKEKGDIPEGYSVSREKKERFSLILESASTNQTSMYLCASSFAGLETQYFGPGTRLLVL.

This clonotype was picked up many times. V and J are TRBV14 and TRBJ1-6; D not resolved. Trimming cost V 1 base and J 4 bases, with 11 bases left between them. Germline lookup yields CDR1 SGHDN and CDR2 FVKESK. The CDR3 covers 16 residues. The CDR3 region has the DNA TGTGCCAGCAGCCAAGCTGGGCGTCTGTATAATTCACCCCTCCACTTT. It translates to CASSQAGRLYNSPLHF.

This clonotype was seen repeatedly, ten times or more. The gene calls are TRBV6-2 or TRBV6-3 and TRBJ2-3; 14 bases line up with TRBD2. V gave up 2 bases and J gave up 5 bases; unmatched junction bases: 0. The CDR3 consists of 15 residues. CDR1 and CDR2 (germline): MNHEY, SVGEGT. CDR3 sequence (DNA): TGTGCCAGCAGTTACGGGACTAGCGGGGGAGATACGCAGTATTTT. As protein: CASSYGTSGGDTQYF.

This clonotype was recorded a few times. V gene TRBV20-1 combines with J gene TRBJ1-5; weak D call: TRBD1 (5 bases). The V gene's germline CDR1 is DFQATT and CDR2 SNEGSKA (reference sequence). The V end was cut by 6 bases, the J end by 0 bases, with 15 bases between. The CDR3 spans 15 residues. CDR3 in amino acids: CSAPVETVSNQPQHF. The DNA of the CDR3 is TGCAGTGCGCCGGTCGAGACAGTTAGCAATCAGCCCCAGCATTTT.

The sample holds a few counts of this clonotype. The J gene is TRBJ1-1, the V gene TRBV18; D ambiguous. Per germline, CDR1 KGHSH and CDR2 LQKENI. Trimming cost V 6 bases and J 0 bases, with 8 bases left between them. The CDR3 is 13 amino acids. CDR3 region: CASSAGMNTEAFF. CDR3 coding DNA: TGTGCCAGCTCGGCGGGTATGAACACTGAAGCTTTCTTT.

The chain uses TRBV29-1 and TRBJ2-1, with D perhaps TRBD1 (5 bases). V lost 1 base to trimming and J lost 9 bases, with 10 bases between them. Germline values: CDR1 SQVTM, CDR2 ANQGSEA. CDR3 length: 12 amino acids. The CDR3 loop reads CSVEVLGVEQFF. CDR3 nucleotide sequence: TGCAGCGTTGAAGTTTTAGGGGTTGAGCAGTTCTTC.

Of note for this clonotype: This may arise from a read error, as a much more abundant clone is one base away. The J gene is TRBJ2-2, the V gene TRBV7-8, with D possibly matching TRBD2 (6 bases). CDR3 length equals 15 residues. Germline V gene data show CDR1 as SGHVS and CDR2 as FQNEAQ. In DNA form, the CDR3 reads TGTGCCAGCAGCTTAGCGGGGGGAAACGCCGGGGATCTGTTTTTT. It codes for CASSLAGGNAGDLFF.

This clonotype was counted between two and nine times. The chain uses TRBV19 and TRBJ1-5; 7 bases match TRBD1. CDR3 size: 15 residues. Per the germline V gene, CDR1 is LNHDA and CDR2 is SQIVND (reference sequence). V dropped 3 bases and J dropped 4; count of bases not matched to a gene: 6. CDR3 sequence reads: CASSMDRTNNQPQHF. In nucleotides, the CDR3 is TGTGCCAGTAGTATGGACAGGACAAATAATCAGCCCCAGCATTTT.